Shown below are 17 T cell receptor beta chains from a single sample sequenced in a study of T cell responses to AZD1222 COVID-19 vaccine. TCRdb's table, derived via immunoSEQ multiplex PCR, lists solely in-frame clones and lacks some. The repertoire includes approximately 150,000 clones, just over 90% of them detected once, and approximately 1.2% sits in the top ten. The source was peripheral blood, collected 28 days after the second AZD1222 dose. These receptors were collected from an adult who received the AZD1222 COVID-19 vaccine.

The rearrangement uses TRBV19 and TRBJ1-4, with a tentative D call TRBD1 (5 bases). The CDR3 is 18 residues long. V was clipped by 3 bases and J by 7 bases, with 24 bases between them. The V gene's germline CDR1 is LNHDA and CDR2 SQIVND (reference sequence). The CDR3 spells CASSIWDGAVRVPEKLFF. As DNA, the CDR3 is TGTGCCAGTAGTATTTGGGACGGGGCAGTCCGAGTTCCTGAAAAACTGTTTTTT.

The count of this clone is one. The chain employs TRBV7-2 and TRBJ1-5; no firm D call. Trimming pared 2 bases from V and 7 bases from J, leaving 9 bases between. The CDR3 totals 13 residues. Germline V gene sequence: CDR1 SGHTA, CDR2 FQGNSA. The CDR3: CASSLISTQPQHF. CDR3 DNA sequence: TGTGCCAGCAGCTTAATTTCCACCCAGCCCCAGCATTTT.

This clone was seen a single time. The CDR3 loop is CATSDRRLAGGMETQYF. In nucleotides, the CDR3 is TGTGCCACCAGTGACCGTCGACTAGCGGGAGGTATGGAGACCCAGTACTTC. J is TRBJ2-5 and V is TRBV24-1; 13 positions agree with TRBD2. Trimming at V came to 4 bases and at J to 5 bases, leaving 9 bases not matched to a gene. Germline CDR1 reads KGHDR; CDR2 reads SFDVKD. The CDR3 sequence is 17 residues long.

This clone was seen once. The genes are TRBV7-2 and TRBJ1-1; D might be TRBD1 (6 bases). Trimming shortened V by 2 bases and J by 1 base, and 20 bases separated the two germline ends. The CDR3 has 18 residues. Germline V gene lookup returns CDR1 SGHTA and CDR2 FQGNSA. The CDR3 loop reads CASSLYGMVGAGNTEAFF. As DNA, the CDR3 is TGTGCCAGCAGCTTATACGGTATGGTGGGGGCAGGGAACACTGAAGCTTTCTTT.

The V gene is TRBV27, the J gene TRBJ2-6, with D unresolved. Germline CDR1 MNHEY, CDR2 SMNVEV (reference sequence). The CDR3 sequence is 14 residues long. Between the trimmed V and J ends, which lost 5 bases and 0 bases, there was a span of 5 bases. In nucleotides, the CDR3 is TGTGCCAGCAGTCTCCGCTCTGGGGCCAACGTCCTGACTTTC. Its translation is CASSLRSGANVLTF. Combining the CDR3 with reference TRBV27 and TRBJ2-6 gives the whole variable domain EAQVTQNPRYLITVTGKKLTVTCSQNMNHEYMSWYRQDPGLGLRQIYYSMNVEVTDKGDVPEGYKVSRKEKRNFPLILESPSPNQTSLYFCASSLRSGANVLTFGAGSRLTVL.

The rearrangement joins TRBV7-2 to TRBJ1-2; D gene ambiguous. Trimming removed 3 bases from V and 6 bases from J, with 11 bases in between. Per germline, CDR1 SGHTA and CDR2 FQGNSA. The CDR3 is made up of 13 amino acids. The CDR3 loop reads CASSLVPGDGYTF. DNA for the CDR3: TGTGCCAGCAGCTTGGTCCCGGGAGATGGCTACACCTTC.

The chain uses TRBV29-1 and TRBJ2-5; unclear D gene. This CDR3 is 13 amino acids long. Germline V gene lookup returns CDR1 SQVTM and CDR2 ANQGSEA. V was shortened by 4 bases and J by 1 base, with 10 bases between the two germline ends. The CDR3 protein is CSVGTPLQETQYF. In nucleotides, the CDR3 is TGCAGCGTTGGTACCCCGCTCCAAGAGACCCAGTACTTC.

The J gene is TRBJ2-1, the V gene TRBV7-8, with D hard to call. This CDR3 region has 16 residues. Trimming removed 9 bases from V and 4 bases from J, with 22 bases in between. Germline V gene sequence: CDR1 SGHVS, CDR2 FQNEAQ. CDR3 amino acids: CASRSERTPIYNEQFF. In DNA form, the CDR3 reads TGTGCCAGTCGTTCCGAGAGAACCCCTATTTACAATGAGCAGTTCTTC.

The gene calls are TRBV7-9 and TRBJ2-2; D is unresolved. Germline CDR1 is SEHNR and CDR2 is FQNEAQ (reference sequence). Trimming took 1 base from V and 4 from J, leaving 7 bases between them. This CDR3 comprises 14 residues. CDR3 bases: TGTGCCAGCAGCTTAGTTCACTTCACCGGGGAGCTGTTTTTT. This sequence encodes CASSLVHFTGELFF.

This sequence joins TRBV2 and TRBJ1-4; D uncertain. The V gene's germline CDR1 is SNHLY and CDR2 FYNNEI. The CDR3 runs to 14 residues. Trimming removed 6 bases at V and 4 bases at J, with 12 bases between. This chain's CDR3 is CASSLGRLNEKLFF. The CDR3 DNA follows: TGTGCCAGCAGCTTAGGCCGACTTAATGAAAAACTGTTTTTT.

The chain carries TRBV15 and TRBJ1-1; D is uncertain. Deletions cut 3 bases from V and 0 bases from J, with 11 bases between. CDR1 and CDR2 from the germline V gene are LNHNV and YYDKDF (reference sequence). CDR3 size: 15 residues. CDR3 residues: CATSSEADMNTEAFF. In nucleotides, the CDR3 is TGTGCCACCAGCAGCGAGGCAGACATGAACACTGAAGCTTTCTTT.

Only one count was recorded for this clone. This chain's CDR3 is CASSEARDEAFF. CDR3 DNA: TGTGCCAGCTCGGAAGCCAGGGACGAAGCTTTCTTT. The gene calls are TRBV18 and TRBJ1-1; perhaps TRBD1 as D (5 bases). The germline CDR1 and CDR2 sequences are KGHSH and LQKENI. The CDR3 runs 12 residues. Trimming stripped 6 bases from V and 8 bases from J, with 13 bases between. Together with reference TRBV18 and TRBJ1-1, the CDR3 gives the full variable domain: NAGVMQNPRHLVRRRGQEARLRCSPMKGHSHVYWYRQLPEEGLKFMVYLQKENIIDESGMPKERFSAEFPKEGPSILRIQQVVRGDSAAYFCASSEARDEAFFGQGTRLTVV.

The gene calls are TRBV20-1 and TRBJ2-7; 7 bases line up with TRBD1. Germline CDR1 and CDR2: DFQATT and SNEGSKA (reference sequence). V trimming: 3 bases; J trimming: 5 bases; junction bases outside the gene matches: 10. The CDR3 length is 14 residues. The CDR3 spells CSASAGTVIDEQYF. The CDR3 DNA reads TGCAGTGCTAGTGCCGGGACAGTGATCGACGAGCAGTACTTC.

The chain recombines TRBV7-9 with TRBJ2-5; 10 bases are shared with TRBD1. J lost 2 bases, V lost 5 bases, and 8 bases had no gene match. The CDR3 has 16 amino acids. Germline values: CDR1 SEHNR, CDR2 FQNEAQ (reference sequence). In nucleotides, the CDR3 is TGTGCCAGCAGCCAGACAGGGGGCTTACATCAAGAGACCCAGTACTTC. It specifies CASSQTGGLHQETQYF.

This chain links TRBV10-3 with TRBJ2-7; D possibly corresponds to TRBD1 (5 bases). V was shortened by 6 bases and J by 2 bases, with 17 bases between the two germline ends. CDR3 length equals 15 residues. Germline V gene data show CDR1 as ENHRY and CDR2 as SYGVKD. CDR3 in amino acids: CAIRSQGGAPYEQYF. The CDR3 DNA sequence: TGTGCCATCAGGTCCCAAGGTGGGGCTCCCTACGAGCAGTACTTC.

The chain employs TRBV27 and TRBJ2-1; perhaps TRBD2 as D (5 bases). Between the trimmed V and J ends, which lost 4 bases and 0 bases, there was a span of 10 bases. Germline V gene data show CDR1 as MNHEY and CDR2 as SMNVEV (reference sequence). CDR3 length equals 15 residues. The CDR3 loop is CASSSLEGSYNEQFF. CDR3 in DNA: TGTGCCAGCAGTTCCCTAGAGGGCTCCTACAATGAGCAGTTCTTC.

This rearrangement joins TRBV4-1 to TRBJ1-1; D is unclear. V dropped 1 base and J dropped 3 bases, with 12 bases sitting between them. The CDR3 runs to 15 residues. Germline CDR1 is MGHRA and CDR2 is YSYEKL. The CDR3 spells CASSQVEGLHTEAFF. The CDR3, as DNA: TGCGCCAGCAGCCAAGTGGAGGGTCTCCACACTGAAGCTTTCTTT.